The 27 T cell receptor beta chains in this list originate from one sample, sequenced in a study of T cell repertoires in cytomegalovirus infection. No antigens are known for them. TCRdb passed the reads through MiXCR, listing each CDR3 protein once. The data show roughly 180,000 distinct CDR3 sequences, about a fifth seen once. The sample was CD8+ T cells from cultured PBMCs, taken from culture after CMV antigen stimulation. These receptors all stem from a human donor in good health (CMV status not recorded). Some clones in this sample may be carry-over from other donors' samples.

The chain is built from TRBV4-1 and TRBJ2-2; D not resolved. From germline, CDR1 is MGHRA and CDR2 YSYEKL. V lost 0 bases and J lost 7, with 12 bases in between. The CDR3 sequence is 15 residues long. The chain's CDR3 is CASSQDGVEVGELFF. As DNA, the CDR3 is TGCGCCAGCAGCCAAGATGGAGTAGAGGTCGGGGAGCTGTTTTTT.

This clonotype showed up just a few times. The chain links TRBV6-2 or TRBV6-3 to TRBJ2-7; D is ambiguous. The germline V gene encodes CDR1 MNHEY and CDR2 SVGEGT. V was trimmed by 7 bases and J by 4 bases, leaving 8 bases between them. CDR3 length: 11 residues. The CDR3 region is CASTFEYEQYF. The CDR3 DNA is TGTGCCAGCACCTTTGAGTACGAGCAGTACTTC.

V and J are TRBV6-2 or TRBV6-3 and TRBJ1-5, with a weak D call TRBD1 (5 bases). This CDR3 is 19 amino acids long. Germline V CDR1 and CDR2: MNHEY, SVGEGT. V lost 1 base and J 2 bases, leaving 21 bases between the germline ends. The CDR3 DNA reads as TGTGCCAGCAGTTACTACGAAGGCAGGGAAGTTTATGGCAATCAGCCCCAGCATTTT. Protein sequence: CASSYYEGREVYGNQPQHF.

This chain links TRBV6-1 with TRBJ2-5, with 7 bases lining up with TRBD2. The CDR3 spans 11 residues. Trimming took 6 bases from V and 5 from J; bases not matched to a gene: 0. The germline gives CDR1 MNHNS, CDR2 SASEGT. The CDR3 is CASSGRETQYF. The CDR3 DNA reads as TGTGCCAGCAGCGGGAGGGAGACCCAGTACTTC.

This clonotype was seen more than once but under ten times. The gene calls are TRBV7-9 and TRBJ2-6; 14 bases match TRBD2. The V and J ends lost 5 bases and 0 bases, in that order; junction bases with no gene match: 6. This CDR3 has 19 amino acids. Germline-derived CDR1 and CDR2 are SEHNR and FQNEAQ (reference sequence). The CDR3, as DNA: TGTGCCAGCAGCACGACTAGCGGGGGGGTTTACTCTGGGGCCAACGTCCTGACTTTC. As protein: CASSTTSGGVYSGANVLTF.

This clonotype was seen a handful of times. The chain's CDR3 is CASNPRRGQADTEAFF. DNA for the CDR3: TGTGCCAGTAACCCCCGTCGGGGTCAGGCGGACACTGAAGCTTTCTTT. The rearrangement uses TRBV19 and TRBJ1-1; no reliable D call. The germline V gene has CDR1 LNHDA and CDR2 SQIVND (reference sequence). The CDR3 has 16 residues. V lost 7 bases to trimming and J lost 3 bases, with 21 bases between them.

The genes are TRBV7-2 and TRBJ2-7; no firm D call. The CDR3 sequence is 13 residues long. Per the germline V gene, CDR1 is SGHTA and CDR2 is FQGNSA. Trimming stripped 0 bases from V and 5 bases from J, with 8 bases between. CDR3: CASSLARSHEQYF. CDR3 coding DNA: TGTGCCAGCAGCTTAGCCAGGAGCCACGAGCAGTACTTC.

This clonotype was observed a handful of times. The chain links TRBV5-6 to TRBJ2-2, with 14 bases matching TRBD2. Trimming removed 4 bases from V and 4 bases from J; junction bases left unmatched: 3. CDR1 SGHDT and CDR2 YYEEEE come from the germline V gene. The CDR3 is made up of 16 amino acids. The CDR3: CASSEGLAGGTGELFF. The CDR3 DNA reads TGTGCCAGCAGCGAAGGACTAGCGGGGGGCACCGGGGAGCTGTTTTTT.

The rearrangement joins TRBV5-6 to TRBJ1-5, with unresolved D. This CDR3 region has 14 residues. The germline V gene has CDR1 SGHDT and CDR2 YYEEEE. V was clipped by 4 bases and J by 1 base, with 9 bases between them. CDR3 protein: CASSDGRSNQPQHF. CDR3 DNA sequence: TGTGCCAGCAGCGATGGACGGAGCAATCAGCCCCAGCATTTT.

In this sample, this clonotype turned up once. This chain connects TRBV6-2 or TRBV6-3 to TRBJ1-2, with D unresolved. Germline CDR1 and CDR2: MNHEY and SVGEGT. V lost 2 bases and J lost 7, with 8 bases in between. The length of the CDR3 is 12 residues. The CDR3 here is CASSYQDPGYTF. The CDR3 DNA reads TGTGCCAGCAGTTACCAAGATCCTGGCTACACCTTC.

This sequence joins TRBV4-2 and TRBJ2-1, with D possibly matching TRBD2 (6 bases). The germline V and J ends were trimmed by 6 bases and 15 bases, with 15 bases remaining between them. The CDR3 runs to 11 residues. The germline V gene encodes CDR1 LGHNA and CDR2 YNFKEQ. The CDR3 reads CASSFGSLGFF. Here the CDR3 DNA reads TGTGCCAGCAGTTTCGGGAGTCTCGGGTTCTTC.

This clonotype was counted only a few times. The chain links TRBV6-1 to TRBJ1-1; TRBD1 aligns across 8 bases. The V segment lost 0 bases and the J segment 4 bases; nucleotides outside the gene matches: 7. The CDR3 extends over 16 amino acids. Germline V lookup: CDR1 MNHNS, CDR2 SASEGT. The CDR3 nucleotides are TGTGCCAGCAGTGAAGCGCGACAGGGGAGTGGCACTGAAGCTTTCTTT. Encoded protein: CASSEARQGSGTEAFF.

This clonotype has just a few counts. This chain connects TRBV7-6 to TRBJ1-2, with D unclear. The CDR3 contains 12 residues. Germline V lookup: CDR1 SGHVS, CDR2 FNYEAQ. Trimming removed 4 bases at V and 6 bases at J, with 9 bases between. The CDR3 is CASSSIGHGYTF. For the CDR3, the DNA is TGTGCCAGCAGCTCCATTGGCCATGGCTACACCTTC.

The chain is built from TRBV6-5 and TRBJ1-2; 12 nucleotides line up with TRBD1. The J segment lost 8 bases and the V segment lost 2 bases, leaving 15 bases of the junction unmatched. CDR1 MNHEY and CDR2 SVGAGI come from the germline V gene. The CDR3 totals 18 residues. CDR3: CASSYERDRGRGAYGYTF. The CDR3 bases are TGTGCCAGCAGTTACGAGAGGGACAGGGGGCGAGGAGCCTACGGCTACACCTTC.

In this sample, this clonotype turned up a few times. The chain joins TRBV10-3 to TRBJ1-1; D unresolved. CDR3 length: 14 residues. Per the germline V gene, CDR1 is ENHRY and CDR2 is SYGVKD. Trimming shortened V by 4 bases and J by 1 base, and 10 bases separated the two germline ends. CDR3 amino acids: CAISAGSANTEAFF. CDR3 coding DNA: TGTGCCATCAGTGCTGGCAGCGCGAACACTGAAGCTTTCTTT.

The V call is TRBV12-3 or TRBV12-4, the J call TRBJ2-4; the D is unclear. This CDR3 spans 13 amino acids. Trimming took 5 bases from V and 7 from J, leaving 12 bases between them. In DNA form, the CDR3 reads TGTGCCAGCAGTCTGGACCCTGCGAACATTCAGTACTTC. Translation gives CASSLDPANIQYF.

This clonotype showed up just a few times. V usage is TRBV7-9 and J usage is TRBJ1-5; tentatively, D is TRBD1 (5 bases). CDR1 and CDR2 (germline): SEHNR, FQNEAQ (reference sequence). Trimming removed 5 bases from V and 0 bases from J, with 14 bases in between. CDR3 length equals 16 residues. CDR3 residues: CASSPSEGNSNQPQHF. The CDR3 coding sequence is TGTGCCAGCAGCCCATCTGAGGGGAATAGCAATCAGCCCCAGCATTTT.

The gene calls are TRBV14 and TRBJ1-2; D unclear. Trimming cost V 2 bases and J 8 bases, with 18 bases left between them. This CDR3 contains 15 residues. Germline assignment: CDR1 SGHDN and CDR2 FVKESK. The CDR3 loop is CASSQYRHPKDGYTF. CDR3 bases: TGTGCCAGCAGCCAATACCGACATCCTAAGGACGGCTACACCTTC.

The chain combines TRBV7-2 with TRBJ2-7; TRBD2 might be the D (6 bases). Trimming left V 5 bases short and J 7 bases short, with 15 bases between. Germline V gene lookup returns CDR1 SGHTA and CDR2 FQGNSA. The CDR3 has 13 amino acids. The CDR3 here is CASSAGTPGEQYF. The CDR3 region has the DNA TGTGCCAGCAGCGCCGGGACTCCGGGGGAGCAGTACTTC. The complete variable domain, with remaining parts taken from reference TRBV7-2 and TRBJ2-7, reads GAGVSQSPSNKVTEKGKDVELRCDPISGHTALYWYRQSLGQGLEFLIYFQGNSAPDKSGLPSDRFSAERTGGSVSTLTIQRTQQEDSAVYLCASSAGTPGEQYFGPGTRLTVT.

The chain recombines TRBV7-2 with TRBJ2-1, with a possible D match to TRBD2 (5 bases). CDR3 length equals 13 residues. CDR1 and CDR2 from the germline V gene are SGHTA and FQGNSA. Trimming pared 0 bases from V and 8 bases from J, leaving 8 bases between. As DNA, the CDR3 is TGTGCCAGCAGCTTAGCGAGGGTAGATGAGCAGTTCTTC. Translated: CASSLARVDEQFF.

The chain couples TRBV7-6 to TRBJ1-4, with 9 bases lining up with TRBD1. Losses at the gene ends were 5 bases for V and 5 bases for J; bases not matched to a gene: 3. Germline loops: CDR1 SGHVS, CDR2 FNYEAQ. This CDR3 comprises 14 residues. The CDR3 spells CASSRTGENEKLFF. The CDR3, as DNA: TGTGCCAGCAGCAGGACAGGGGAAAATGAAAAACTGTTTTTT.

The chain carries TRBV11-3 and TRBJ1-1; D not resolved. The germline V gene has CDR1 SGHNT and CDR2 YENEEA. V lost 5 bases and J 0 bases, leaving 7 bases between the germline ends. The CDR3 has 13 amino acids. The DNA for the CDR3 is TGTGCCAGCAGCACTCGATTGAACACTGAAGCTTTCTTT. Protein sequence: CASSTRLNTEAFF.

This CDR3 is CASSYLGGQETQYF. The CDR3 region has the DNA TGTGCCAGCAGTTACTTGGGGGGCCAAGAGACCCAGTACTTC. The J gene is TRBJ2-5, the V gene TRBV6-6, with D possibly matching TRBD2 (6 bases). The V and J ends lost 1 base and 1 base respectively, with 7 bases between them. The CDR3 loop spans 14 amino acids. The germline gives CDR1 MNHNY, CDR2 SVGAGI (reference sequence).

This rearrangement joins TRBV7-9 to TRBJ1-6; D perhaps matches TRBD1 (6 bases). CDR3 size: 17 residues. The germline gives CDR1 SEHNR, CDR2 FQNEAQ (reference sequence). Trimming left V 5 bases short and J 8 bases short, with 22 bases between. CDR3 in amino acids: CASSRITDSGSYSPLHF. The CDR3 coding sequence is TGTGCCAGCAGCAGAATTACGGACAGCGGGTCCTATTCACCCCTCCACTTT.

Only a few counts were recorded for this clonotype. The genes are TRBV4-3 and TRBJ1-5; TRBD1 is a possible D gene (6 bases). Germline V gene lookup returns CDR1 LGHNA and CDR2 YSLEER. The CDR3 covers 15 residues. V lost 0 bases, J lost 5 bases, and 11 bases lay in between. CDR3 region: CASSQDQAGDQPQHF. The CDR3 DNA sequence: TGCGCCAGCAGCCAAGATCAGGCAGGGGATCAGCCCCAGCATTTT.

The gene calls are TRBV28 and TRBJ1-1; D is unresolved. CDR1 MDHEN and CDR2 SYDVKM come from the germline V gene. The CDR3 has 12 residues. With 7 bases removed from V and 1 base from J, the gap between germline ends came to 7 bases. The CDR3, as DNA: TGTGCCAGCATAGGCCCGAACACTGAAGCTTTCTTT. It yields the protein CASIGPNTEAFF.

V is TRBV27 and J is TRBJ2-7, with a tentative D call TRBD1 (6 bases). V gave up 5 bases and J gave up 4 bases, with 21 bases separating them. Germline V gives CDR1 MNHEY, CDR2 SMNVEV (reference sequence). This CDR3 has 16 residues. The CDR3 loop reads CASSLSQGLRGYEQYF. Here the CDR3 DNA reads TGTGCCAGCAGTCTGTCACAGGGCCTGAGGGGTTACGAGCAGTACTTC.